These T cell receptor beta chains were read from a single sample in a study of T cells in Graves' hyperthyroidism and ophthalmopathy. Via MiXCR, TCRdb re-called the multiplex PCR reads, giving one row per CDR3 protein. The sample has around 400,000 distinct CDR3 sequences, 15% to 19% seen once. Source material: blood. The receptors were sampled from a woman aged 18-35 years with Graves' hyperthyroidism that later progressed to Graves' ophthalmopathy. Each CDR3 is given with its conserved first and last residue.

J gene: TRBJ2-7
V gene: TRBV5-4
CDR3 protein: CASSLERHSSYEQYF

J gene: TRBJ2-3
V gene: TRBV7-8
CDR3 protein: CASSLGGQGTQYF

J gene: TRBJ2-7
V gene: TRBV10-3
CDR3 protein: CATQDRVNFEQYF

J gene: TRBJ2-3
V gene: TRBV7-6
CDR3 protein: CASSLDGRGYTDTQYF

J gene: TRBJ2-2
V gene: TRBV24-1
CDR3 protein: CAADSNTGELFF

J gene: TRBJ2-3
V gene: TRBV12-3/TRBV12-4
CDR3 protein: CASRGTGASTDTQYF

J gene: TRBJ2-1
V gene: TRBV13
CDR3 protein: CASSLSLGGGREGNEQFF

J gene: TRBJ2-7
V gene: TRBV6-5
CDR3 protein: CASSYRFEGYEQYF

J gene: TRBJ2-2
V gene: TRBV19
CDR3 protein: CASSISLAPGELFF

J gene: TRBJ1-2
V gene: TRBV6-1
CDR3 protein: CASSLTGAGYTF

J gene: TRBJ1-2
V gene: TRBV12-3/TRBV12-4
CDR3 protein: CASRSFRGKFDGYTF

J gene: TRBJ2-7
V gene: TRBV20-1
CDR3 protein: CSANAPGQGVDEQYF